Listed here are 21 T cell receptor beta chains from one sample, sequenced in a study of regulatory T cells in long-lasting Graves disease. Construction of the TCR beta libraries employed iRepertoire HTBI primers in conjunction with Arm-PCR of CDR3 regions. One entry per CDR3 protein, called by TCRdb with MiXCR from the multiplex PCR reads. The table includes roughly 530,000 distinct CDR3 sequences, about 16% detected once. Time point in this sample: newly diagnosed GD, antithyroid drugs for less than 3 months. Isolated PBMC RNA provided the starting material for the TCR library. This same sample was also taken into another study, of T cells in Graves' hyperthyroidism and ophthalmopathy.

Here the sequenced sample was peripheral blood mononuclear cells (PBMCs), taken at new diagnosis, from a patient treated with antithyroid drugs. These receptors were taken from a middle-aged woman with Graves disease.

Remarks on this clonotype: A much larger clone lies a single base off, so this may be a read error. The chain links TRBV28 to TRBJ1-2; D is perhaps TRBD1 (5 bases). CDR1 and CDR2 from the germline V gene are MDHEN and SYDVKM. The CDR3 has 11 residues. The CDR3 protein is CASRRQYGHTF. CDR3 coding DNA: TGTGCCAGCAGACGACAGTATGGCCACACCTTC.

The rearrangement uses TRBV29-1 and TRBJ1-1, with unresolved D. The germline V and J ends were trimmed by 3 bases and 2 bases, with 4 bases remaining between them. CDR3 length: 11 residues. CDR1 and CDR2 from the germline V gene are SQVTM and ANQGSEA. CDR3 in amino acids: CSVENNTEAFF. The CDR3 nucleotides are TGCAGCGTTGAGAATAACACTGAAGCTTTCTTT.

Only a few counts were recorded for this clonotype. The V and J genes are TRBV5-4 and TRBJ1-2; no reliable D call. Trimming left V 0 bases short and J 1 base short, with 7 bases between. The CDR3 is 14 amino acids. The germline V gene has CDR1 SGHNT and CDR2 YYREEE (reference sequence). CDR3 in amino acids: CASSLEMNNYGYTF. The DNA for the CDR3 is TGTGCCAGCAGCTTGGAAATGAATAACTATGGCTACACCTTC.

This chain uses TRBV7-9 with TRBJ1-4; no clear D. CDR1 and CDR2 (germline): SEHNR, FQNEAQ (reference sequence). The CDR3 sequence is 16 residues long. The germline V and J ends were trimmed by 5 bases and 2 bases, with 15 bases remaining between them. In DNA form, the CDR3 reads TGTGCCAGCAGCCCCCCGTTGTTGCAGACTAATGAAAAACTGTTTTTT. The encoded protein is CASSPPLLQTNEKLFF.

In this sample, this clonotype turned up many times. This chain uses TRBV27 with TRBJ2-3, with D possibly called TRBD1 or TRBD2 (5 bases each). In germline, CDR1 is MNHEY, CDR2 SMNVEV (reference sequence). The CDR3 is made up of 14 amino acids. V lost 7 bases to trimming and J lost 8 bases, with 19 bases between them. The DNA for the CDR3 is TGTGCCAGCATCCGGGACGACAACACGGGTACGCAGTATTTT. This translates into CASIRDDNTGTQYF.

The chain uses TRBV7-6 and TRBJ2-5, with D possibly matching TRBD1 (6 bases). Looked up from germline, CDR1 is SGHVS and CDR2 is FNYEAQ. The CDR3 has 14 amino acids. The ends were cut back, 4 bases at V and 5 bases at J, with 14 bases in the middle. The CDR3 here is CASSSGHSVETQYF. The CDR3 DNA reads as TGTGCCAGCAGCTCGGGACACTCGGTGGAGACCCAGTACTTC.

In this sample, this clonotype turned up many times. The rearrangement joins TRBV18 to TRBJ2-3; 8 positions agree with TRBD2. In germline, CDR1 is KGHSH, CDR2 LQKENI. This CDR3 has 16 amino acids. Losses at the gene ends were 1 base for V and 4 bases for J; bases not matched to a gene: 7. CDR3: CASSPRLAGGADTQYF. Here the CDR3 DNA reads TGTGCCAGCTCACCACGGCTGGCGGGGGGCGCAGATACGCAGTATTTT. Variable domain in full (rest from reference TRBV18 and TRBJ2-3): NAGVMQNPRHLVRRRGQEARLRCSPMKGHSHVYWYRQLPEEGLKFMVYLQKENIIDESGMPKERFSAEFPKEGPSILRIQQVVRGDSAAYFCASSPRLAGGADTQYFGPGTRLTVL.

V is TRBV9 and J is TRBJ2-1; D might be TRBD2 (5 bases). In germline, CDR1 is SGDLS, CDR2 YYNGEE. The CDR3 consists of 15 residues. Trimming took off 0 bases at V and 6 bases at J, with 13 bases between the two ends. In DNA, the CDR3 is TGTGCCAGCAGCGTAGCAGGACTGTTGGGCAATGAGCAGTTCTTC. Translating it yields CASSVAGLLGNEQFF.

The chain uses TRBV6-1 and TRBJ1-2, with D possibly matching TRBD1 (5 bases). The CDR3 contains 14 residues. V lost 4 bases and J lost 7, with 16 bases in between. Germline lookup yields CDR1 MNHNS and CDR2 SASEGT. Here the CDR3 reads CASSGARQGSGYTF. CDR3 DNA sequence: TGTGCCAGCAGTGGAGCCCGGCAGGGCTCTGGCTACACCTTC.

The V and J genes are TRBV20-1 and TRBJ2-2; 12 bases line up with TRBD2. After removal of 6 bases from V and 5 bases from J, the junction contained 4 bases not matched to a gene. CDR1 and CDR2 from the germline V gene are DFQATT and SNEGSKA (reference sequence). The CDR3 spans 14 residues. CDR3 residues: CSATSGGGTGELFF. The CDR3 DNA reads as TGCAGTGCGACTAGCGGGGGCGGAACCGGGGAGCTGTTTTTT.

A few counts support this clonotype. This sequence joins TRBV20-1 and TRBJ2-3; D is possibly TRBD2 (5 bases). CDR3 length: 14 residues. With 3 bases removed from V and 0 bases from J, the gap between germline ends came to 10 bases. Germline-derived CDR1 and CDR2 are DFQATT and SNEGSKA (reference sequence). CDR3 amino acids: CSARRLASTDTQYF. The CDR3, as DNA: TGCAGTGCTAGGCGCCTAGCTAGCACAGATACGCAGTATTTT.

V is TRBV2 and J is TRBJ2-1; perhaps TRBD2 as D (6 bases). This CDR3 is 12 amino acids long. Trimming cost V 7 bases and J 8 bases, with 12 bases left between them. CDR1 and CDR2 (germline): SNHLY, FYNNEI. CDR3 sequence (DNA): TGTGCCAGCAAAGGTGGAGGGCATGAGCAGTTCTTC. This encodes CASKGGGHEQFF.

The J gene is TRBJ1-3, the V gene TRBV12-3 or TRBV12-4; no reliable D call. The V and J ends lost 8 bases and 4 bases respectively, with 12 bases between them. The CDR3 spans 13 residues. This CDR3 is CASSMPGGNTIYF. The CDR3 nucleotides are TGTGCCAGCTCCATGCCGGGAGGAAACACCATATATTTT.

This clonotype was detected only a few times. The V and J genes are TRBV18 and TRBJ1-3, with 8 bases that match TRBD1. Germline CDR1 reads KGHSH; CDR2 reads LQKENI. With 4 bases clipped from V and 5 bases from J, the junction kept 4 bases outside the gene matches. The CDR3 totals 14 residues. The CDR3 loop reads CASSQTGERNTIYF. The CDR3 nucleotides are TGTGCCAGCTCACAGACAGGGGAGAGAAACACCATATATTTT. Filled out from reference TRBV18 and TRBJ1-3, the complete variable domain reads NAGVMQNPRHLVRRRGQEARLRCSPMKGHSHVYWYRQLPEEGLKFMVYLQKENIIDESGMPKERFSAEFPKEGPSILRIQQVVRGDSAAYFCASSQTGERNTIYFGEGSWLTVV.

This clonotype was seen ten or more times. The chain recombines TRBV6-2 or TRBV6-3 with TRBJ1-1; 9 positions agree with TRBD1. Looked up from germline, CDR1 is MNHEY and CDR2 is SVGEGT. J lost 0 bases, V lost 8 bases, and 19 bases had no gene match. The CDR3 consists of 19 residues. The CDR3 region is CASRDRVFIAGNMNTEAFF. DNA for the CDR3: TGTGCCAGCCGGGACAGGGTATTTATCGCGGGCAACATGAACACTGAAGCTTTCTTT.

This clonotype occurred a few times. The V call is TRBV7-2, the J call TRBJ1-1; D not certain. The CDR3 is 16 residues long. Germline CDR1 SGHTA, CDR2 FQGNSA. Trimming left V 5 bases short and J 0 bases short, with 16 bases between. DNA of the CDR3: TGTGCCAGCAGCCCTCGGTGGGCCGATATGAACACTGAAGCTTTCTTT. Encoded protein: CASSPRWADMNTEAFF.

The table lists this clonotype with a few counts. The V and J genes are TRBV19 and TRBJ2-1, with D perhaps given as TRBD1 or TRBD2 (5 bases each). V lost 8 bases and J lost 10, with 21 bases in between. The CDR3 runs to 14 residues. Germline V gives CDR1 LNHDA, CDR2 SQIVND (reference sequence). Here the CDR3 DNA reads TGTGCCAGTGCACCGGGACCCATCTATAAGGAGCAGTTCTTC. Translating gives CASAPGPIYKEQFF.

The rearrangement joins TRBV30 to TRBJ1-1; D gene uncertain. This CDR3 contains 13 residues. CDR1 is GTSNPN, CDR2 SVGIG, per germline (reference sequence). Trimming left V 4 bases short and J 4 bases short, with 13 bases between. The CDR3 loop reads CAWNGEGTTEAFF. The CDR3 nucleotides are TGTGCCTGGAATGGGGAGGGAACCACTGAAGCTTTCTTT.

About this clonotype: With a much larger clone just one base away, this may be a read error. The genes are TRBV12-3 or TRBV12-4 and TRBJ1-2, with unresolved D. This CDR3 is 12 amino acids long. This chain's CDR3 is CASSLGLYGHTF. In DNA form, the CDR3 reads TGTGCCAGCAGTTTAGGGCTCTATGGCCACACCTTC.

This clonotype turned up a few times. This rearrangement joins TRBV13 to TRBJ1-2; no definite D call. Trimming removed 0 bases at V and 3 bases at J, with 11 bases between. The CDR3 spans 15 residues. CDR1 and CDR2 (germline): PRHDT, FYEKMQ (reference sequence). The CDR3 protein is CASSLGAGRDYGYTF. DNA of the CDR3: TGTGCCAGCAGCTTAGGCGCGGGAAGGGACTATGGCTACACCTTC.

Turning to this clonotype: This could be a read error, since a much larger clone is one nucleotide away. This sequence joins TRBV11-2 and TRBJ2-5; possibly TRBD1 or TRBD2 for D (6 bases each). Germline loops: CDR1 SGHAT, CDR2 FQNNGV. Between the trimmed V and J ends, which lost 5 bases and 5 bases, there was a span of 21 bases. This CDR3 has 16 residues. The DNA of the CDR3 is TGTGCCAGCAGCCAAGGACTCGGGGGCGAGTGGGAGACCCAGTACTTC. This encodes CASSQGLGGEWETQYF.